These 27 T cell receptor beta chains came from one sample sequenced in a study of a mutant IDH1 vaccine in newly diagnosed glioma. Time point described: baseline, week 1 (first vaccination visit). Stated treatment: pre-vaccination baseline after standard-of-care therapy. Assay: immunoSEQ multiplex PCR; the TCRdb copy retains only in-frame clones and omits some. This table has roughly 71,000 clones, 65% to 90% appearing once. The specimen comprised PBMCs, sampled from a glioma patient treated with radiotherapy, temozolomide or both. The receptor source for this set is a man between 25 and 39 years old with glioma.

The chain uses TRBV7-9 and TRBJ2-5; 12 bases are shared with TRBD2. Germline assignment: CDR1 SEHNR and CDR2 FQNEAQ (reference sequence). V shed 3 bases and J 5 bases; nucleotides not matched to a gene: 10. The CDR3 is 17 residues long. The CDR3 is CASSLEASGGARETQYF. The CDR3 DNA is TGTGCCAGCAGCTTGGAGGCTAGCGGGGGGGCTCGGGAGACCCAGTACTTC.

Of note for this clone: The germline gene is not matched at one end of the junction; a read error may be the cause. The same CDR3 is also encoded by other DNA sequences in this sample. The DNA of the CDR3 is TGTGCTAGTAGTATCGGGACAGGGGGCAATTCACCCCTCCACTTT. Translating it yields CASSIGTGGNSPLHF. The rearrangement links TRBV19 to TRBJ1-6, with 12 bases fitting TRBD1. The CDR3 extends over 15 amino acids. Germline V gene sequence: CDR1 LNHDA, CDR2 SQIVND (reference sequence).

This chain connects TRBV6-6 to TRBJ2-7; D is undetermined. The CDR3 is 15 residues long. V lost 6 bases and J 3 bases, leaving 18 bases between the germline ends. CDR1 and CDR2 (germline): MNHNY, SVGAGI (reference sequence). This CDR3 reads CASRWGSRDHYEQYF. The CDR3 region has the DNA TGTGCCAGCAGATGGGGATCCCGAGACCACTACGAGCAGTACTTC.

The chain is built from TRBV27 and TRBJ2-1; maybe TRBD2 (5 bases). V lost 0 bases and J 12 bases, leaving 12 bases between the germline ends. Germline values: CDR1 MNHEY, CDR2 SMNVEV (reference sequence). The CDR3 consists of 13 residues. CDR3 DNA: TGTGCCAGCAGTTTATCGATCCGGGGATCGCAGTTCTTC. The encoded protein is CASSLSIRGSQFF.

The chain joins TRBV7-2 to TRBJ2-2; D is ambiguous. This CDR3 has 12 residues. CDR1 SGHTA and CDR2 FQGNSA come from the germline V gene. V lost 3 bases and J 2 bases, leaving 1 base between the germline ends. The CDR3 loop is CASSFNTGELFF. DNA of the CDR3: TGTGCCAGCAGCTTCAACACCGGGGAGCTGTTTTTT.

The chain has TRBV2 and TRBJ1-4; no firm D call. The ends were cut back, 10 bases at V and 6 bases at J, with 9 bases in the middle. The V gene's germline CDR1 is SNHLY and CDR2 FYNNEI. The CDR3 sequence is 11 residues long. DNA of the CDR3: TGTGCCACCACAATCCATGAAAAACTGTTTTTT. This codes for CATTIHEKLFF.

The chain uses TRBV19 and TRBJ1-4; D might be TRBD1 (5 bases). V was cut by 2 bases and J by 8 bases, with 15 bases left in between. The CDR3 is made up of 15 amino acids. The germline CDR1 and CDR2 sequences are LNHDA and SQIVND (reference sequence). CDR3 in DNA: TGTGCCAGTAGTATAACCCCGGGGGTTTCCGAAAAACTGTTTTTT. Translation gives CASSITPGVSEKLFF.

Written as DNA, the CDR3 is TGTGCCAGCAGCTTCAGATCGGCGAACACTGAAGCTTTCTTT. Residues: CASSFRSANTEAFF. The genes are TRBV5-4 and TRBJ1-1; D unresolved. With 2 bases removed from V and 1 base from J, the gap between germline ends came to 9 bases. The CDR3 is made up of 14 amino acids. Germline assignment: CDR1 SGHNT and CDR2 YYREEE (reference sequence).

This clone was seen a single time. The sample has other DNA sequences that encode this CDR3 too. This chain uses TRBV7-9 with TRBJ2-5, with D perhaps matching TRBD2 (5 bases). Germline V lookup: CDR1 SEHNR, CDR2 FQNEAQ (reference sequence). The CDR3 is 14 amino acids. Trimming shortened V by 5 bases and J by 2 bases, and 12 bases separated the two germline ends. The CDR3 sequence is CASSLGGIQETQYF. In nucleotides, the CDR3 is TGTGCCAGCAGCCTAGGAGGAATTCAAGAGACCCAGTACTTC.

This chain connects TRBV18 to TRBJ1-2; D not certain. Germline CDR1 is KGHSH and CDR2 is LQKENI. This CDR3 has 13 residues. V shed 5 bases and J shed 7 bases, with 14 bases lying between them. CDR3 loop: CASSSYNPVGYTF. In DNA form, the CDR3 reads TGTGCCAGCTCATCCTACAACCCAGTTGGCTACACCTTC.

The chain links TRBV10-1 to TRBJ2-2; TRBD1 or TRBD2 may be the D gene (5 bases each). There are 14 residues in the CDR3. Germline V CDR1 and CDR2: WNHNN, SYGVQD (reference sequence). V gave up 3 bases and J gave up 6 bases, with 11 bases separating them. CDR3 loop: CASSDAWGPGELFF. DNA for the CDR3: TGCGCCAGCAGTGACGCCTGGGGACCCGGGGAGCTGTTTTTT.

The rearrangement uses TRBV19 and TRBJ2-7; D is possibly TRBD2 (7 bases). Trimming cost V 3 bases and J 3 bases, with 15 bases left between them. CDR1 is LNHDA and CDR2 is SQIVND in the germline V gene (reference sequence). The CDR3 covers 15 residues. DNA for the CDR3: TGTGCCAGTAGTATTGTCGGGGGGCGCAACTACGAGCAGTACTTC. Translated: CASSIVGGRNYEQYF.

This clone came up once. The CDR3 nucleotides are TGTGCCAGCAGTATAAGACAGAATGAAAAACTGTTTTTT. It is translated as CASSIRQNEKLFF. The rearrangement joins TRBV27 to TRBJ1-4, with TRBD1 as a possible D gene (5 bases). This CDR3 is built from 13 residues. Trimming removed 5 bases from V and 5 bases from J, with 9 bases in between. Germline assignment: CDR1 MNHEY and CDR2 SMNVEV (reference sequence).

The chain links TRBV2 to TRBJ2-7, with D possibly being TRBD1 or TRBD2 (5 bases each). There are 13 residues in the CDR3. Germline lookup yields CDR1 SNHLY and CDR2 FYNNEI. V was shortened by 6 bases and J by 3 bases, with 12 bases between the two germline ends. The CDR3 DNA sequence: TGTGCCAGCAGGCCGTTTGGGGGCTACGAGCAGTACTTC. Residues: CASRPFGGYEQYF.

The genes are TRBV5-5 and TRBJ2-4; a possible D gene is TRBD1 (8 bases). Germline loops: CDR1 SGHKS, CDR2 YYEKEE (reference sequence). The CDR3 covers 15 residues. V lost 2 bases to trimming and J lost 11 bases, with 20 bases between them. The CDR3 region has the DNA TGTGCCAGCAGCTTATATACAGGGGGGGAAGGTTTTCAGTACTTC. This translates into CASSLYTGGEGFQYF.

Only a few counts were recorded for this clone. This chain uses TRBV5-4 with TRBJ1-1; TRBD1 matches 9 bases. The germline V gene encodes CDR1 SGHNT and CDR2 YYREEE (reference sequence). V lost 3 bases and J lost 4; bases outside the gene matches: 13. The CDR3 length is 17 residues. The CDR3 DNA is TGTGCCAGCAGCTCCGAGTGGACAGGGGCGGAGGGCACTGAAGCTTTCTTT. Its translation is CASSSEWTGAEGTEAFF.

The J gene is TRBJ1-5, the V gene TRBV19; D uncertain. The CDR3 is made up of 13 amino acids. Trimming removed 5 bases at V and 2 bases at J, with 7 bases between. CDR1 is LNHDA, CDR2 SQIVND, per germline (reference sequence). This CDR3 is CASSWQGNQPQHF. The CDR3 nucleotides are TGTGCCAGTAGTTGGCAGGGCAATCAGCCCCAGCATTTT.

The V gene is TRBV10-3, the J gene TRBJ1-4; possible D gene TRBD1, 5 bases. V lost 4 bases and J 7 bases, leaving 13 bases between the germline ends. The CDR3 covers 14 residues. Germline V CDR1 and CDR2: ENHRY, SYGVKD. The CDR3 bases are TGTGCCATCAGTGGTTTAGGGGATGGTGAAAAACTGTTTTTT. As protein: CAISGLGDGEKLFF.

The chain is built from TRBV6-6 and TRBJ1-6; 10 bases match TRBD1. Losses at the gene ends were 5 bases for V and 10 bases for J; bases not matched to a gene: 5. Germline CDR1 is MNHNY and CDR2 is SVGAGI (reference sequence). The CDR3 is 14 residues long. CDR3 nucleotide sequence: TGTGCCAGCAGTCCAGACAGGGGGCTGTCACCCCTCCACTTT. Translated, it gives CASSPDRGLSPLHF.

The chain employs TRBV5-6 and TRBJ2-5, with a possible D match to TRBD1 (6 bases). This CDR3 has 14 amino acids. Germline CDR1 and CDR2: SGHDT and YYEEEE. V was shortened by 0 bases and J by 7 bases, with 13 bases between the two germline ends. The CDR3 sequence is CASSLGGHKRTQYF. Written as DNA, the CDR3 is TGTGCCAGCAGCTTGGGGGGACATAAGAGGACCCAGTACTTC.

DNA for the CDR3: TGTGCCAGCAGCGGGTTTGGGAATGAGCAGTTCTTC. It specifies CASSGFGNEQFF. The chain joins TRBV7-9 to TRBJ2-1, with D unresolved. The CDR3 loop spans 12 amino acids. In germline, CDR1 is SEHNR, CDR2 FQNEAQ (reference sequence). The ends were cut back, 5 bases at V and 7 bases at J, with 9 bases in the middle.

This CDR3 is CASSVVGEGITEAFF. Here the CDR3 DNA reads TGTGCCAGCAGCGTAGTGGGTGAGGGGATCACTGAAGCTTTCTTT. The chain joins TRBV9 to TRBJ1-1, with a possible D match to TRBD1 (5 bases). This CDR3 contains 15 residues. Germline-derived CDR1 and CDR2 are SGDLS and YYNGEE. V was cut by 0 bases and J by 4 bases, with 13 bases left in between.

This clone was seen just once. The gene calls are TRBV5-1 and TRBJ2-5; no clear D gene. TRBJ2-7 explains the end of the DNA better; the J call may be wrong. Germline lookup yields CDR1 SGHRS and CDR2 YFSETQ. CDR3 length: 13 amino acids. The CDR3 is CASSPTSSYEQYF. In DNA form, the CDR3 reads TGCGCCAGCAGCCCCACCAGTTCCTACGAGCAGTACTTC.

The count of this clone is one. The chain employs TRBV7-9 and TRBJ2-2; 7 bases line up with TRBD1. Germline V gene lookup returns CDR1 SEHNR and CDR2 FQNEAQ (reference sequence). V lost 0 bases and J lost 6; bases outside the gene matches: 4. The CDR3 contains 15 residues. CDR3 in amino acids: CASSLAGTEAGELFF. The CDR3 coding sequence is TGTGCCAGCAGCTTAGCGGGGACAGAGGCCGGGGAGCTGTTTTTT.

The rearrangement uses TRBV6-5 and TRBJ1-1; 11 bases fit TRBD1. CDR3 length: 14 amino acids. Germline lookup yields CDR1 MNHEY and CDR2 SVGAGI. The J segment lost 5 bases and the V segment lost 7 bases, leaving 6 bases of the junction unmatched. The CDR3 loop reads CASTRTGGQTEAFF. As DNA, the CDR3 is TGTGCCAGCACCAGGACAGGGGGCCAAACTGAAGCTTTCTTT.

This chain joins TRBV5-1 and TRBJ2-4; D is perhaps TRBD1 or TRBD2 (5 bases each). The length of the CDR3 is 18 residues. The V end was cut by 3 bases, the J end by 0 bases, with 19 bases between. The germline V gene has CDR1 SGHRS and CDR2 YFSETQ. CDR3 loop: CASSSRDGGTLAKNIQYF. The CDR3, as DNA: TGCGCCAGCAGCTCCCGGGACGGAGGAACCTTAGCCAAAAACATTCAGTACTTC.

This chain links TRBV6-1 with TRBJ2-5; 13 bases are shared with TRBD2. The CDR3 length is 18 residues. After removal of 1 base from V and 5 bases from J, the junction contained 10 bases not matched to a gene. Germline values: CDR1 MNHNS, CDR2 SASEGT. The CDR3 sequence is CASSEVPTSGGPGETQYF. The CDR3 DNA is TGTGCCAGCAGTGAAGTTCCGACTAGCGGGGGGCCAGGGGAGACCCAGTACTTC.